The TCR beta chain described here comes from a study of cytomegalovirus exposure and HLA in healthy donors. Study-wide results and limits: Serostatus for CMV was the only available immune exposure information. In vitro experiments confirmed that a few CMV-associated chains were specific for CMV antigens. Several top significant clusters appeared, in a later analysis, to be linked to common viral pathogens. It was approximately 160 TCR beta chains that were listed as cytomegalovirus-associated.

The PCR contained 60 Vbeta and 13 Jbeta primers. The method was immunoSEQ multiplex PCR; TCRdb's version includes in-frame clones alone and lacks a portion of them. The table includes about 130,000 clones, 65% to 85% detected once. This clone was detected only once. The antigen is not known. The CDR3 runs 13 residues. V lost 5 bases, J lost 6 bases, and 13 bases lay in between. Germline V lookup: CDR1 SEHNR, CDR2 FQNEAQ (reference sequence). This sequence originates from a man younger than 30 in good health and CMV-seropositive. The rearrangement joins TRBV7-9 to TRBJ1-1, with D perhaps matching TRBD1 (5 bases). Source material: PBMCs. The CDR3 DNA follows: TGTGCCAGCAGCCCCCAGGGTTCCGCTGAAGCTTTCTTT. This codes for CASSPQGSAEAFF.